The 8 T cell receptor beta chains reported below all come from one sample, sequenced in a study of tumor-infiltrating lymphocytes in primary liver carcinoma. For each extraction, RNA and DNA were obtained together from 20-30 mg of unsorted bulk tissue. A constant-region primer served to make TCR beta cDNA from roughly 480 ng total RNA. Sequencing libraries for TCR beta derived from three nested multiplex PCR rounds that used slightly modified ARM-PCR. In the first two PCR rounds, TRBV1-TRBV30 forward primers were paired with a C-beta reverse primer, and each round lasted approximately 9 cycles. TCRdb re-analysed the multiplex PCR reads in MiXCR, keeping a single row per CDR3 protein. The sample yields about 54,000 distinct CDR3 sequences, 70% to 75% seen once. The specimen was liver tumor tissue from sampling region 2. Subset defined: tumor region T2, inferior pole. Receptors were obtained from a man aged 40-49 years with primary liver carcinoma and hepatitis B virus infection.

V is TRBV2 and J is TRBJ2-3; weak D call: TRBD2 (5 bases). This CDR3 region has 12 residues. V was clipped by 7 bases and J by 6 bases, with 11 bases between them. Germline CDR1 and CDR2: SNHLY and FYNNEI. CDR3 amino acids: CASTGVGDTQYF. CDR3 coding DNA: TGTGCCAGCACCGGGGTAGGGGATACGCAGTATTTT.

As for this clonotype: A read error may account for a junction end that differs from germline. This chain connects TRBV5-5 to TRBJ1-2; D gene unclear. The CDR3 runs 13 residues. Per germline, CDR1 SGHKS and CDR2 YYEKEE (reference sequence). The CDR3 coding sequence is TGTGCCAGCAGCTCAAGTATAGTGTTAAGCTACACATTC. Its translation is CASSSSIVLSYTF.

Of note for this clonotype: Relative to the germline gene, one junction end is altered; a read error may explain this. The chain carries TRBV6-2 or TRBV6-3 and TRBJ2-7; 7 bases line up with TRBD2. This CDR3 region has 14 residues. Germline CDR1 and CDR2: MNHEY and SVGEGT. As DNA, the CDR3 is TGTGCCAGTAGTTACTCGCGGGAGTCATACGAGCAGCACTTC. Encoded protein: CASSYSRESYEQHF.

The chain couples TRBV11-2 to TRBJ2-5; possible D gene TRBD1, 6 bases. CDR1 and CDR2 from the germline V gene are SGHAT and FQNNGV. V dropped 5 bases and J dropped 2 bases, with 12 bases sitting between them. CDR3 size: 14 residues. The CDR3 sequence is CASSLGTIQETQYF. In DNA, the CDR3 is TGTGCCAGCAGCCTAGGGACAATACAAGAGACCCAGTACTTC. Combining the CDR3 with reference TRBV11-2 and TRBJ2-5 gives the whole variable domain EAGVAQSPRYKIIEKRQSVAFWCNPISGHATLYWYQQILGQGPKLLIQFQNNGVVDDSQLPKDRFSAERLKGVDSTLKIQPAKLEDSAVYLCASSLGTIQETQYFGPGTRLLVL.

The chain is built from TRBV29-1 and TRBJ2-3; weak D call: TRBD1 (6 bases). The germline CDR1 and CDR2 sequences are SQVTM and ANQGSEA. The CDR3 extends over 14 amino acids. CDR3 region: CSVRRQGTINTQYF. The CDR3 bases are TGCAGTGTCCGACGGCAGGGGACGATAAATACGCAGTATTTT.

In the case of this clonotype: The germline gene is not matched at one end of the junction; a read error may be the cause. The chain joins TRBV11-2 to TRBJ2-2, with D perhaps TRBD2 (6 bases). CDR1 and CDR2 (germline): SGHAT, FQNNGV. This CDR3 is 15 amino acids long. CDR3 bases: TGTGCTAGCCTCCCACCGGGAGTATACACCGGGGAGCTGCTTTTT. Encoded protein: CASLPPGVYTGELLF.

Regarding this clonotype: Just one base apart from a much larger clone, this may be a read error. V usage is TRBV14 and J usage is TRBJ2-7; tentatively, D is TRBD1 (6 bases). V was shortened by 4 bases and J by 2 bases, with 12 bases between the two germline ends. The CDR3 consists of 14 residues. Germline lookup yields CDR1 SGHDN and CDR2 FVKESK. CDR3 sequence: CASSPDSGPYEQYF. DNA of the CDR3: TGTGCCAGCAGCCCGGACAGTGGGCCCTACGAGCAGTACTTC.

This rearrangement joins TRBV6-5 to TRBJ2-1; 12 nucleotides line up with TRBD2. The CDR3 runs 16 residues. CDR1 and CDR2 (germline): MNHEY, SVGAGI. J gave up 7 bases and V 2 bases, and 6 bases lay outside the gene matches. As DNA, the CDR3 is TGTGCCAGCAGTTACACGAGACTAGCGGGGGATAATGAGCAGTTCTTC. Translation gives CASSYTRLAGDNEQFF.